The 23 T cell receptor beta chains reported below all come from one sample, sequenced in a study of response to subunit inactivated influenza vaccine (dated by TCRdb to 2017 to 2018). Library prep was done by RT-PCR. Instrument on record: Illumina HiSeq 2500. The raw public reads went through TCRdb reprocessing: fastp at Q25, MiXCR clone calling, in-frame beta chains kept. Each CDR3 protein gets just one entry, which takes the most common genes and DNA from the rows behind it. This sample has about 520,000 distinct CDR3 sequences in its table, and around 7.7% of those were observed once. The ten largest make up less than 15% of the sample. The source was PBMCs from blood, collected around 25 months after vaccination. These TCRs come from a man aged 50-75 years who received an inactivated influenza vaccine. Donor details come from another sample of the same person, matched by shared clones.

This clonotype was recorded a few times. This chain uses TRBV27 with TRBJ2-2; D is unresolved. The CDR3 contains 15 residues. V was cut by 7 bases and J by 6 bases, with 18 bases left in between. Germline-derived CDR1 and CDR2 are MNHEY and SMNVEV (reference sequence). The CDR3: CASTFSPRYAGELFF. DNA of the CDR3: TGTGCCAGCACTTTTTCCCCCAGATACGCCGGGGAGCTGTTTTTT.

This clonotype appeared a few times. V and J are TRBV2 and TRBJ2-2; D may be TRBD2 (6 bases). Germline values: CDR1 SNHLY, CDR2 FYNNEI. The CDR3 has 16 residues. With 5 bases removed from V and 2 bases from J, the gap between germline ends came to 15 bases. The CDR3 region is CASSKEAGRNTGELFF. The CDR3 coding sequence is TGTGCCAGCAGTAAAGAGGCGGGACGAAACACCGGGGAGCTGTTTTTT.

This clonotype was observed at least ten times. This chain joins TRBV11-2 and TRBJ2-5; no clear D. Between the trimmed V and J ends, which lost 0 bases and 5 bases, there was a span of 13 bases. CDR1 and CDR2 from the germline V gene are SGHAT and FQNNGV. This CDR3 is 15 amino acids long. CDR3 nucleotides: TGTGCCAGCAGCTTAGATCGAGTGGCACATGAGACCCAGTACTTC. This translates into CASSLDRVAHETQYF.

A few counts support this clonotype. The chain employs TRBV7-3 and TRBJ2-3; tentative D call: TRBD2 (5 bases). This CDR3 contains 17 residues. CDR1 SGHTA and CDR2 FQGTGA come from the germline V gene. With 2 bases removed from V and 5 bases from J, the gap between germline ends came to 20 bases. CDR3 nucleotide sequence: TGTGCCAGCAGCTTATCGCCGGGTCGCGGGTGGAAAGATACGCAGTATTTT. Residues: CASSLSPGRGWKDTQYF.

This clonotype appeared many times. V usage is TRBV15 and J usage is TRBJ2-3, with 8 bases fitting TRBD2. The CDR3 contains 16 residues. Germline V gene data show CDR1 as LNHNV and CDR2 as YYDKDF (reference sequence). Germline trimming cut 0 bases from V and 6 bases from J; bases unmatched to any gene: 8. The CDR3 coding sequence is TGTGCCACCAGCAGAGATTTACTAGCGGCCGGGGATACGCAGTATTTT. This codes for CATSRDLLAAGDTQYF.

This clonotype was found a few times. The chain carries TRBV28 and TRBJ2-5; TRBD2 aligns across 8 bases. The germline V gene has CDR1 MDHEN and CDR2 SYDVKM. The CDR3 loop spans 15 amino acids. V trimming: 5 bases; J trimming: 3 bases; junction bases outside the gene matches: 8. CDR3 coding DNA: TGTGCCAGCAGTCTTGGTTGGCGGGGGGAAGAGACCCAGTACTTC. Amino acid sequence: CASSLGWRGEETQYF.

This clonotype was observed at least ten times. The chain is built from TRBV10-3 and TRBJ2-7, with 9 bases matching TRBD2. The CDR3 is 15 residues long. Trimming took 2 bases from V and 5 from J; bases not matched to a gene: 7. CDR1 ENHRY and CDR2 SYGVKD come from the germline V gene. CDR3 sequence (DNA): TGTGCCATCAGTGAGGTGGCGGGAGGGCCCCACGAGCAGTACTTC. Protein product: CAISEVAGGPHEQYF.

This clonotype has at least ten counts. The CDR3 reads CASSFWGQPQHF. CDR3 DNA sequence: TGTGCCAGCAGTTTTTGGGGTCAGCCCCAGCATTTT. This sequence joins TRBV27 and TRBJ1-5; D unclear. Germline V gene lookup returns CDR1 MNHEY and CDR2 SMNVEV (reference sequence). CDR3 length: 12 residues. The V and J ends lost 3 bases and 6 bases respectively, with 6 bases between them.

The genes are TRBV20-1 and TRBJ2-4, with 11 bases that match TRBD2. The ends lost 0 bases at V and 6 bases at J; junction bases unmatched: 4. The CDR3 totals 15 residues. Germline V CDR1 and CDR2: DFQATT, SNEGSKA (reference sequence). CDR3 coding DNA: TGCAGTGCTAGAGACCCCGGGACTAGCGGAAACATTCAGTACTTC. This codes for CSARDPGTSGNIQYF.

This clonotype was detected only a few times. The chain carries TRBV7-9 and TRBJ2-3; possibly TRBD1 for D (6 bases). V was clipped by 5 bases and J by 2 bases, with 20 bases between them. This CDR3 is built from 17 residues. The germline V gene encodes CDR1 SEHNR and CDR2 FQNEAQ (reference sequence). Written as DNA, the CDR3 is TGTGCCAGCAGCGTCAAACAGCTAGGGGGTGTCACAGATACGCAGTATTTT. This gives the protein CASSVKQLGGVTDTQYF.

The CDR3 loop is CSAIRTPSGEQYF. The CDR3 DNA is TGCAGTGCAATCCGGACACCCTCGGGGGAGCAGTACTTC. This rearrangement joins TRBV20-1 to TRBJ2-7; possibly TRBD1 or TRBD2 for D (5 bases each). Trimming took off 6 bases at V and 7 bases at J, with 19 bases between the two ends. The length of the CDR3 is 13 residues. Germline V lookup: CDR1 DFQATT, CDR2 SNEGSKA (reference sequence).

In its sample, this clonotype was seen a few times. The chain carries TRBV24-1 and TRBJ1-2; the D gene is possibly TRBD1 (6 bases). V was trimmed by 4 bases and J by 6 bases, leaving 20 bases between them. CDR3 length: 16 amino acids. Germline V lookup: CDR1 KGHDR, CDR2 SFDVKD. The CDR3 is CATSELTGAGPDGYTF. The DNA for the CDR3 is TGTGCCACCAGTGAACTAACGGGGGCTGGGCCAGATGGCTACACCTTC.

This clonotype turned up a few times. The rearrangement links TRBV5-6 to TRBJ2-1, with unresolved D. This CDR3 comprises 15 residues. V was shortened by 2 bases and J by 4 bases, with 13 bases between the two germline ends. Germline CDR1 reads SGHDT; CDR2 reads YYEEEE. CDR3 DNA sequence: TGTGCCAGCAGCTTTCTCCTTGCACTTTACAATGAGCAGTTCTTC. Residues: CASSFLLALYNEQFF. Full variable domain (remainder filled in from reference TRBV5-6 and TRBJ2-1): DAGVTQSPTHLIKTRGQQVTLRCSPKSGHDTVSWYQQALGQGPQFIFQYYEEEERQRGNFPDRFSGHQFPNYSSELNVNALLLGDSALYLCASSFLLALYNEQFFGPGTRLTVL.

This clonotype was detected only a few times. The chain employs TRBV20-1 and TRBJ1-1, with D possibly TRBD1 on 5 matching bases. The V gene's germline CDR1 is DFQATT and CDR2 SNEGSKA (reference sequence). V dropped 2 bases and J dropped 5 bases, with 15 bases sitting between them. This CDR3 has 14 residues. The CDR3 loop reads CSARQGRRETEAFF. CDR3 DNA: TGCAGTGCTAGACAGGGACGTCGGGAGACTGAAGCTTTCTTT.

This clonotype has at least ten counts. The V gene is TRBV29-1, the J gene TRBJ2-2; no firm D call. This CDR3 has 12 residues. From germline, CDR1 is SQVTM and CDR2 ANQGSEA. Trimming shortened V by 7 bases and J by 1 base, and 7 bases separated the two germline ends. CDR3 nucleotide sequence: TGCAGCGCCCCATTGAACACCGGGGAGCTGTTTTTT. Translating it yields CSAPLNTGELFF.

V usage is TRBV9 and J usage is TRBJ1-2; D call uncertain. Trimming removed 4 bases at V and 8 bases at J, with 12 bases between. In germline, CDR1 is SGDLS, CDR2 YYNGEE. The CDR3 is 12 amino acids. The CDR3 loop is CASSPDLQGYTF. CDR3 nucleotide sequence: TGTGCCAGCAGCCCCGACCTACAGGGCTACACCTTC. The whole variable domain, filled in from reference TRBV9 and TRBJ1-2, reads DSGVTQTPKHLITATGQRVTLRCSPRSGDLSVYWYQQSLDQGLQFLIQYYNGEERAKGNILERFSAQQFPDLHSELNLSSLELGDSALYFCASSPDLQGYTFGSGTRLTVV.

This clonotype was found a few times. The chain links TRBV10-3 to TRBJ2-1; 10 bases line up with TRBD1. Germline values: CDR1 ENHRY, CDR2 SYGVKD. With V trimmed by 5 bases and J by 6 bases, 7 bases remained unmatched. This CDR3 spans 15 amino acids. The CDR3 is CAISPRDRGGNEQFF. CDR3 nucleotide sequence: TGTGCCATCAGTCCCCGGGACAGGGGAGGCAATGAGCAGTTCTTC.

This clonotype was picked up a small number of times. CDR3 in amino acids: CSARVPGQSYNEQFF. In DNA form, the CDR3 reads TGCAGTGCTAGAGTTCCGGGACAGTCCTACAATGAGCAGTTCTTC. The chain couples TRBV20-1 to TRBJ2-1, with 7 bases identical to TRBD1. The junction had 4 bases not matched to a gene; V was cut back by 1 base and J by 1 base. The CDR3 totals 15 residues. Germline CDR1 and CDR2: DFQATT and SNEGSKA (reference sequence).

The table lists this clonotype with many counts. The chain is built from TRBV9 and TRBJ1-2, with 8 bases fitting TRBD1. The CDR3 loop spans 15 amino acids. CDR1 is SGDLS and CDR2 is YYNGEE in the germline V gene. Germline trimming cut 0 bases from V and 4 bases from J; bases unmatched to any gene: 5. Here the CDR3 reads CASSVEPQGGYGYTF. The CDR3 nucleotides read TGTGCCAGCAGCGTAGAGCCACAGGGGGGCTATGGCTACACCTTC.

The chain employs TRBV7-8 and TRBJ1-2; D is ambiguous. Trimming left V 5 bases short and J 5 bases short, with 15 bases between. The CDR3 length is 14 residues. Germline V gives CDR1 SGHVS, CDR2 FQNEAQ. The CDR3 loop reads CASSPRPKSYGYTF. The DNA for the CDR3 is TGTGCCAGCAGCCCTCGTCCCAAATCGTATGGCTACACCTTC. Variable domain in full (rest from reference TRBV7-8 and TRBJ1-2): GAGVSQSPRYKVAKRGQDVALRCDPISGHVSLFWYQQALGQGPEFLTYFQNEAQLDKSGLPSDRFFAERPEGSVSTLKIQRTQQEDSAVYLCASSPRPKSYGYTFGSGTRLTVV.

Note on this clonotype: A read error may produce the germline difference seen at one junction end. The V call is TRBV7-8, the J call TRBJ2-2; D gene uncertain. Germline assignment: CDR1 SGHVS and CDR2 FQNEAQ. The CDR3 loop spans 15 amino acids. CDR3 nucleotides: TGTGCCAGCCGCTTAGATCTGAGCTACACCGGGGAGCTGTTTTTT. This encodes CASRLDLSYTGELFF. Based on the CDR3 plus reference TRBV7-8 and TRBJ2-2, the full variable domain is GAGVSQSPRYKVAKRGQDVALRCDPISGHVSLFWYQQALGQGPEFLTYFQNEAQLDKSGLPSDRFFAERPEGSVSTLKIQRTQQEDSAVYLCASRLDLSYTGELFFGEGSRLTVL.

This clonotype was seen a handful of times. In DNA form, the CDR3 reads TGTGCCAGCAGCTTAGCGGCTCGGGGGCCGTTCTTC. Its translation: CASSLAARGPFF. The V call is TRBV11-2, the J call TRBJ2-1, with D possibly called TRBD1 or TRBD2 (6 bases each). V was shortened by 1 base and J by 15 bases, with 13 bases between the two germline ends. In germline, CDR1 is SGHAT, CDR2 FQNNGV. The CDR3 totals 12 residues.

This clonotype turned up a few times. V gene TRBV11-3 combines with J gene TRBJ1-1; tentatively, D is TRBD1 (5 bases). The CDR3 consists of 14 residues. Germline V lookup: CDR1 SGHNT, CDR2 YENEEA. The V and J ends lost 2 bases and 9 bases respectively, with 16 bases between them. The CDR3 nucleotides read TGTGCCAGCAGCTTATCGATGACAGATCAAAAAGCTTTCTTT. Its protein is CASSLSMTDQKAFF.